The present T cell receptor (beta chain) was sequenced within a study of cytomegalovirus exposure and HLA in healthy donors. Study results and limitations: In a later analysis, specific HLA alleles were associated with 15,000 to 20,000 TCR beta sequences at a 0.05 false discovery rate. In a later analysis, across HLA loci, associated TCR counts were highest for DRB1, lowest for HLA-C. The authors judged a highly shared variant cluster likely a sequencing artifact.

Germline V lookup: CDR1 MNHNS, CDR2 SASEGT. The V segment lost 4 bases and the J segment 7 bases; nucleotides outside the gene matches: 9. This CDR3 has 14 amino acids. PCR employed 60 Vbeta and 13 Jbeta primers. Original analysis: It was a later analysis that counted 75 million to 90 million unique TCR beta chains, of which about 10 million were shared. Sequencing was performed with immunoSEQ multiplex PCR; in TCRdb, only in-frame clones are kept and a portion is missing. V, J and clone size are those of that table, while D and trimming were read from the DNA. The profile shows over 100,000 clones, more than 75% of them singletons. Points on this clone: Its antigen remains unknown.

The TCR comes from a female donor in good health and CMV-seronegative. The sample comprised PBMCs. The chain joins TRBV6-1 to TRBJ1-1; 7 bases map to TRBD1. CDR3: CASSGRQGEVEAFF. The DNA of the CDR3 is TGTGCCAGCAGTGGTCGCCAGGGGGAGGTTGAAGCTTTCTTT.